What follows are 5 T cell receptor beta chains derived from one specimen sequenced in a study of OX40 agonist ivuxolimab in advanced cancers. Generated by immunoSEQ multiplex PCR, the TCRdb table keeps only in-frame clones and is missing some. The sample consists of 31,000 or so clones, roughly four fifths of them appearing once. Material: CD4+ or CD8+ T cells sorted from blood, obtained in a trial of the OX40 agonist ivuxolimab. These receptors came from an adult with an advanced solid tumor such as melanoma, head and neck, liver or kidney cancer.

V usage is TRBV20-1 and J usage is TRBJ2-3; D possibly corresponds to TRBD2 (6 bases). The V and J ends lost 6 bases and 6 bases respectively, with 7 bases between them. Germline V CDR1 and CDR2: DFQATT, SNEGSKA (reference sequence). The CDR3 loop spans 10 amino acids. Written as DNA, the CDR3 is TGCAGTGCCGCGGGGGATACGCAGTATTTT. Translation: CSAAGDTQYF.

The chain employs TRBV19 and TRBJ1-3, with D uncertain. Trimming shortened V by 3 bases and J by 0 bases, and 6 bases separated the two germline ends. CDR1 LNHDA and CDR2 SQIVND come from the germline V gene (reference sequence). This CDR3 is built from 14 residues. The CDR3 DNA reads as TGTGCCAGTAGTATTGAAGACTCTGGAAACACCATATATTTT. Its translation is CASSIEDSGNTIYF.

The chain uses TRBV6-6 and TRBJ1-3; D not certain. Trimming took off 6 bases at V and 0 bases at J, with 12 bases between the two ends. CDR3 length equals 15 residues. The germline V gene encodes CDR1 MNHNY and CDR2 SVGAGI (reference sequence). The CDR3 protein is CASSFGRSSGNTIYF. CDR3 nucleotides: TGTGCCAGCAGCTTTGGACGGAGCTCTGGAAACACCATATATTTT.

The V gene is TRBV19, the J gene TRBJ2-4, with TRBD2 identical over 8 bases. The V and J ends lost 5 bases and 2 bases, in that order; junction bases with no gene match: 11. The CDR3 covers 17 residues. Germline V CDR1 and CDR2: LNHDA, SQIVND (reference sequence). The CDR3: CASSSGRGSVPKNIQYF. The CDR3 nucleotides read TGTGCCAGTAGTTCCGGGAGGGGGAGTGTACCCAAAAACATTCAGTACTTC.

The gene calls are TRBV6-1 and TRBJ1-2; tentative D call: TRBD1 (6 bases). The CDR3 totals 16 residues. Germline values: CDR1 MNHNS, CDR2 SASEGT. Trimming stripped 4 bases from V and 4 bases from J, with 19 bases between. CDR3 coding DNA: TGTGCCAGCAGTGGGGGCAACAGGGTTGGGAGCTATGGCTACACCTTC. Its translation: CASSGGNRVGSYGYTF.